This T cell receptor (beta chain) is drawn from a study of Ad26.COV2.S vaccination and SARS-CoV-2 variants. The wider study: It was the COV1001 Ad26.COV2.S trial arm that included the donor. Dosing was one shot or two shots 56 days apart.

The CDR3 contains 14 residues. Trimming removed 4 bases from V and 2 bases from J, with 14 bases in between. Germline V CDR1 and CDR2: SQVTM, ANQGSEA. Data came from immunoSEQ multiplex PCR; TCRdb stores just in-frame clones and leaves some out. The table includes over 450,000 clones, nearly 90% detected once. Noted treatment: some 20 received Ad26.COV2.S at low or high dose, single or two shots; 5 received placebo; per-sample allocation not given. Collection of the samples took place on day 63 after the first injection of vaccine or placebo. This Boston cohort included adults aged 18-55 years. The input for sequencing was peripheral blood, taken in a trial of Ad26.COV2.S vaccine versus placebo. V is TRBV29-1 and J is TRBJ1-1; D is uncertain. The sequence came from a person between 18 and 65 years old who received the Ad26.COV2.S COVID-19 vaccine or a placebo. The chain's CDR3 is CSVGGFLINTEAFF. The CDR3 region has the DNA TGCAGCGTTGGAGGCTTTCTAATCAACACTGAAGCTTTCTTT.